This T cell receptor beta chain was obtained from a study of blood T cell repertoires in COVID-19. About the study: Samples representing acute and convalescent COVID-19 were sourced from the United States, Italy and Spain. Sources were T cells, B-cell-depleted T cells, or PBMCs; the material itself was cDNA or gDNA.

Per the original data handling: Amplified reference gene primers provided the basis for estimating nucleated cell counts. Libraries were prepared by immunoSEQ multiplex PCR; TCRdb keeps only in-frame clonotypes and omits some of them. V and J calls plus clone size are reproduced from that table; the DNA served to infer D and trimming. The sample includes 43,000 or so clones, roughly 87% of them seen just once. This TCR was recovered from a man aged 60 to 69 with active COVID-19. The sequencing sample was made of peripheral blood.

DNA for the CDR3: TGTGCCAGCAGCTTTCGTAACCGGGACAGGCAACGATCGGGTAGGGTTACTAATGAAAAACTGTTTTTT. The encoded protein is CASSFRNRDRQRSGRVTNEKLFF. The gene calls are TRBV21-1 and TRBJ1-4; the D call of TRBD1 is as the table states it, not checked on the DNA. TRBV21-1 is a pseudogene locus. The CDR3 spans 23 residues.